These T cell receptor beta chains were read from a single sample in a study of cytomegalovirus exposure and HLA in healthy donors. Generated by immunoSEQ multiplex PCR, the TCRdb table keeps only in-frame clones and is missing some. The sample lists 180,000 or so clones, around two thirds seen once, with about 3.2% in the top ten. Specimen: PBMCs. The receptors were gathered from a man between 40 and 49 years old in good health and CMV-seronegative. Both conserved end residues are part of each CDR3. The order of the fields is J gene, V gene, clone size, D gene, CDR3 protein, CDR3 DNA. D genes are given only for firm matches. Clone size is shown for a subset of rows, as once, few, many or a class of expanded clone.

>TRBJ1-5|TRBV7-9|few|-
CASSLSAGGGQPQHF
TGTGCCAGCAGCTTAAGTGCGGGGGGGGGTCAGCCCCAGCATTTT
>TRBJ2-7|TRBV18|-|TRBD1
CASSGAPRDSYEQYF
TGTGCCAGCTCCGGAGCTCCTAGGGACAGCTACGAGCAGTACTTC
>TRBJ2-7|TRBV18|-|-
CASSPGGSNYEQYF
TGTGCCAGCTCCCCAGGAGGGAGCAACTACGAGCAGTACTTC
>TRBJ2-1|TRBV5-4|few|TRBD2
CASSLTSGYNEQFF
TGTGCCAGCAGCTTGACTAGCGGATACAATGAGCAGTTCTTC
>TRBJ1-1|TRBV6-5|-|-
CASSYHQLRDTEAFF
TGTGCCAGCAGTTACCATCAACTCAGGGACACTGAAGCTTTCTTT
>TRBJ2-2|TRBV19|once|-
CASIGGTILTGELFF
TGTGCCAGTATAGGGGGTACGATACTCACCGGGGAGCTGTTTTTT
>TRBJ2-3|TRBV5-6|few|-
CASSLNRVQYF
TGTGCCAGCAGCTTGAATCGGGTGCAGTATTTT
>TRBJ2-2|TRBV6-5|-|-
CASSYGGYTGELFF
TGTGCCAGCAGTTACGGGGGGTACACCGGGGAGCTGTTTTTT
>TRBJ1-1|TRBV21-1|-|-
CASLRRRQGGTEAFF
TGTGCCAGCTTAAGGCGCAGACAGGGCGGCACTGAAGCTTTCTTT
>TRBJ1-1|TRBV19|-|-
CASSIGRTGGVAFF
TGTGCCAGTAGTATAGGTAGGACTGGCGGTGTCGCTTTCTTT
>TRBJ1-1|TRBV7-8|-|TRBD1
CASSLDLIGQGLWNTEAFF
TGTGCCAGCAGCTTAGATTTAATTGGACAGGGGCTTTGGAACACTGAAGCTTTCTTT
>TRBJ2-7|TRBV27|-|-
CASRSPREGEQYF
TGTGCCAGCAGGTCACCCAGGGAAGGCGAGCAGTACTTC
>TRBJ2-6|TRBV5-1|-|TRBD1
CASSYHDRGPSGANVLTF
TGCGCCAGCAGCTACCACGACAGGGGGCCCTCTGGGGCCAACGTCCTGACTTTC
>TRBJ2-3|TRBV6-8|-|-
CASMTLPHTDTQYF
TGTGCCAGCATGACACTTCCTCACACAGATACGCAGTATTTT
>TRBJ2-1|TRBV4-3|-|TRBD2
CASSPSRAGGNNEQFF
TGCGCCAGCAGCCCCTCAAGAGCGGGAGGGAACAATGAGCAGTTCTTC
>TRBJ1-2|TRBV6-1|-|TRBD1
CASRVQGAGYTF
TGTGCCAGCAGGGTACAGGGGGCCGGCTACACCTTC
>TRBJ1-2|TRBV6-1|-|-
CASSATVNYGYTF
TGTGCCAGCAGTGCGACAGTAAACTATGGCTACACCTTC
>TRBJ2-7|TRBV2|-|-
CASSQGTDPYEQYF
TGTGCCAGCAGTCAGGGCACTGACCCCTACGAGCAGTACTTC
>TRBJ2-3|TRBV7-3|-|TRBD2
CASSLLAGPTDTQYF
TGTGCCAGCAGCTTACTAGCGGGACCCACAGATACGCAGTATTTT
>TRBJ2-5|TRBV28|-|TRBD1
CASSFFGQATETQYF
TGTGCCAGCAGTTTCTTCGGACAGGCGACGGAGACCCAGTACTTC